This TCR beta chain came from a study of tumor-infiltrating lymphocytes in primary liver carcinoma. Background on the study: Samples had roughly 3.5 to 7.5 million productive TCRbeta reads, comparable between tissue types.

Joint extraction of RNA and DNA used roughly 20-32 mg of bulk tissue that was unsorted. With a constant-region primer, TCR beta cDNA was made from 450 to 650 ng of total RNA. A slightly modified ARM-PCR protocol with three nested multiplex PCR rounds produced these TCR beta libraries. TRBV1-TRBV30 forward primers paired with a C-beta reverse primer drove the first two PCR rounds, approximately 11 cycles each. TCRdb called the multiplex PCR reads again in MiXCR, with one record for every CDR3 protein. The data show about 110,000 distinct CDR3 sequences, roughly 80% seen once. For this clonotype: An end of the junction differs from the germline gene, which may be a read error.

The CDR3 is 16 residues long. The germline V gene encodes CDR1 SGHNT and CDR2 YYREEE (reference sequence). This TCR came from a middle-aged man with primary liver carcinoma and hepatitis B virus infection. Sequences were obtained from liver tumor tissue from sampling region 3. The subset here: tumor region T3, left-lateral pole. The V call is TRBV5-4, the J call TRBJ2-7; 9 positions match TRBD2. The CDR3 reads CTSSKTSGGRGAKQYF. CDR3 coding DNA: TGTACCAGCAGCAAGACTAGCGGAGGTCGAGGGGCCAAGCAGTACTTC.